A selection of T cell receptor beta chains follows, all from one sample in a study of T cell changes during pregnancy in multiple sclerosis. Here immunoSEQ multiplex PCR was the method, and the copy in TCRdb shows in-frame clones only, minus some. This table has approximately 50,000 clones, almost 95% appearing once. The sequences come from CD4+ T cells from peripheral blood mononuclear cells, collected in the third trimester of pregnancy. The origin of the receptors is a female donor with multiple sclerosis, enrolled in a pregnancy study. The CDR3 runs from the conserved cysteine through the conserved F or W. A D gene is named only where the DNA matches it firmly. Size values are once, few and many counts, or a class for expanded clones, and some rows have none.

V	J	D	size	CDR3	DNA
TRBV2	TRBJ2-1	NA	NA	CASSEVTSSSHEQFF	TGTGCCAGCAGTGAAGTAACGTCGAGCTCCCATGAGCAGTTCTTC
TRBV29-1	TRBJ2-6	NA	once	CSVEGQGGAGANVLTF	TGCAGCGTTGAAGGGCAGGGTGGGGCTGGGGCCAACGTCCTGACTTTC
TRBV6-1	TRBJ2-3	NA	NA	CASSEGLPGDTQYF	TGTGCCAGCAGTGAGGGACTTCCCGGGGATACGCAGTATTTT
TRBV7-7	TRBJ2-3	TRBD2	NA	CASSSGTSGRASTDTQYF	TGTGCTAGCAGCTCCGGGACTAGCGGGAGGGCTAGCACAGATACGCAGTATTTT
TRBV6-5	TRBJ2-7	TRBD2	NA	CASSRTSGRNFEQYF	TGTGCCAGCAGCCGCACTAGCGGGAGGAATTTTGAGCAGTACTTC
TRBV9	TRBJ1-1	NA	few	CASSVGLMNTEAFF	TGTGCCAGCAGCGTGGGACTGATGAACACTGAAGCTTTCTTT
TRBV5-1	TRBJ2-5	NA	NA	CASSLMEDRETQYF	TGCGCCAGCAGCTTGATGGAGGATCGGGAGACCCAGTACTTC
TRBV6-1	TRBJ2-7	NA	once	CASSEWLADFYEQYF	TGTGCCAGCAGTGAATGGTTAGCGGACTTCTACGAGCAGTACTTC
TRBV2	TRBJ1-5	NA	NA	CASRETGRWDQPQHF	TGTGCCAGCAGAGAAACAGGGAGATGGGATCAGCCCCAGCATTTT
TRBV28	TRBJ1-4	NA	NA	CASSFPAGLTFEKLFF	TGTGCCAGCAGTTTCCCCGCAGGACTAACTTTTGAAAAACTGTTTTTT
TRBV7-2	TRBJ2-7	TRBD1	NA	CASSLGQGHSYEQYF	TGTGCCAGCAGCTTGGGACAGGGGCACTCCTACGAGCAGTACTTC
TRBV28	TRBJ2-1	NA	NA	CASSLPGSGNEQFF	TGTGCCAGCAGTTTACCGGGATCGGGCAATGAGCAGTTCTTC
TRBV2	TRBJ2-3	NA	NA	CASSLLAGGGDTQYF	TGTGCCAGCAGTCTCTTGGCCGGAGGTGGGGATACGCAGTATTTT
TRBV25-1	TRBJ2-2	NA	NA	CASSESRDSRPQLFF	TGTGCCAGCAGTGAATCCCGGGACTCCCGTCCGCAGCTGTTTTTT
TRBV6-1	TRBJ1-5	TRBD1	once	CASSDSGGPSNQPQHF	TGTGCCAGCAGTGATTCAGGGGGGCCGAGCAATCAGCCCCAGCATTTT
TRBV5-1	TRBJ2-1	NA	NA	CASSPRQTRGSYNEQFF	TGCGCCAGCAGCCCGCGACAGACTAGAGGCTCCTACAATGAGCAGTTCTTC
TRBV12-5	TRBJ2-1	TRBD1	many	CASGTGTGGSNEQFF	TGTGCTAGTGGTACGGGGACAGGGGGAAGTAATGAGCAGTTCTTC
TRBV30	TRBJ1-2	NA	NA	CAWINGYTF	TGTGCCTGGATAAATGGCTACACCTTC
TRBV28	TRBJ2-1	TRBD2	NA	CASSPSGRVYNEQFF	TGTGCCAGCAGCCCTAGCGGGAGGGTTTACAATGAGCAGTTCTTC
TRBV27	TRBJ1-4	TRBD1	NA	CASSLTGANEKLFF	TGTGCCAGCAGCTTGACAGGGGCTAATGAAAAACTGTTTTTT
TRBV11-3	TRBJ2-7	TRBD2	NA	CASSISGMHYEQYF	TGTGCCAGCAGCATTAGCGGGATGCACTACGAGCAGTACTTC
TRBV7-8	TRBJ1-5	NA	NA	CASSLVSFGNQPQHF	TGTGCCAGCAGCTTAGTCAGTTTTGGTAATCAGCCCCAGCATTTT
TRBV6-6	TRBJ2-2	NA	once	CASSYPTGELFF	TGTGCCAGCAGTTATCCGACCGGGGAGCTGTTTTTT
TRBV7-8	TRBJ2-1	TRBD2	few	CASSFFSGIRYNEQFF	TGTGCCAGCAGCTTTTTTAGCGGGATAAGGTACAATGAGCAGTTCTTC
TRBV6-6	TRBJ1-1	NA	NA	CAILLDGGMNTEAFF	TGTGCCATTCTACTCGACGGAGGCATGAACACTGAAGCTTTCTTT
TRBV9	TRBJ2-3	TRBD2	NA	CASSPTGTITDTQYF	TGTGCCAGCAGCCCGACCGGGACTATCACAGATACGCAGTATTTT
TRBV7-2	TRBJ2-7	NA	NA	CASTLPRSPYEQYF	TGTGCCAGCACCCTTCCCAGATCCCCCTACGAGCAGTACTTC
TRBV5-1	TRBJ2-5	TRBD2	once	CASSGTSGRRGQETQYF	TGCGCCAGCAGCGGGACTAGCGGGAGAAGGGGGCAAGAGACCCAGTACTTC
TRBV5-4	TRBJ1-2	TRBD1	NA	CASRPGTGYGGYTF	TGTGCCAGCAGACCCGGGACAGGGTATGGGGGCTACACCTTC
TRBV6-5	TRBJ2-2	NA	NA	CASSTTRFTGELFF	TGTGCCAGCAGTACAACTAGATTCACCGGGGAGCTGTTTTTT
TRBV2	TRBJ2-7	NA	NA	CASAPGRVVYEQYF	TGTGCCAGCGCACCGGGCAGGGTAGTATACGAGCAGTACTTC
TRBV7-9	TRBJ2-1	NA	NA	CASTRRQSYNEQFF	TGTGCCAGCACTCGAAGACAGAGCTACAATGAGCAGTTCTTC
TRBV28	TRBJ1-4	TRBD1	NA	CASSQQGTNEKLFF	TGTGCCAGCAGTCAACAGGGGACTAATGAAAAACTGTTTTTT
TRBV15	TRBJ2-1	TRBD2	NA	CATSREGRAGGEQFF	TGTGCCACCAGCAGAGAGGGCCGAGCGGGGGGTGAGCAGTTCTTC
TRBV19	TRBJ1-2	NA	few	CASSMSGANYGYTF	TGTGCCAGTAGTATGTCGGGAGCTAACTATGGCTACACCTTC
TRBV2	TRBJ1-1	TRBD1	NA	CASSERSRAGTGVTEAFF	TGTGCCAGCAGTGAACGTTCCAGGGCCGGGACAGGGGTCACTGAAGCTTTCTTT
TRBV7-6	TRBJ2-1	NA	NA	CASSFNEANEQFF	TGTGCCAGCAGCTTTAATGAAGCCAATGAGCAGTTCTTC
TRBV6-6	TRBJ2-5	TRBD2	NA	CASSLPGGQETQYF	TGTGCCAGCAGTTTACCGGGGGGGCAAGAGACCCAGTACTTC
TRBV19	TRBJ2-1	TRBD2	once	CASSIDAGGSYNEQFF	TGTGCCAGTAGTATTGATGCGGGAGGGTCCTACAATGAGCAGTTCTTC
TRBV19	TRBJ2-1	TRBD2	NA	CASSIMSGRSYNEQFF	TGTGCCAGTAGTATAATGAGCGGGAGGTCTTACAATGAGCAGTTCTTC
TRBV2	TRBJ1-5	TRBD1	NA	CASSDGTGSRNQPQHF	TGTGCCAGCAGTGACGGGACAGGATCTAGGAATCAGCCCCAGCATTTT
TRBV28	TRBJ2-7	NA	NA	CASSRGLTGEQYF	TGTGCCAGCAGCCGAGGGCTTACGGGGGAGCAGTACTTC
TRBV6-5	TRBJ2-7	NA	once	CASSPSRPPYEQYF	TGTGCCAGCAGTCCCTCGAGGCCACCCTACGAGCAGTACTTC
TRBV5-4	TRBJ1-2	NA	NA	CASSLGQLYGYTF	TGTGCCAGCAGCTTGGGACAGCTCTATGGCTACACCTTC
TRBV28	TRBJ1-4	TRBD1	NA	CASSLSDRDVEKLFF	TGTGCCAGCAGTTTAAGTGACAGGGATGTAGAAAAACTGTTTTTT
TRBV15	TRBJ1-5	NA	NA	CATSRDRGANQPQHF	TGTGCCACCAGCAGAGACAGGGGAGCCAATCAGCCCCAGCATTTT
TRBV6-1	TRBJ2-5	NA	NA	CASSVADQETQYF	TGTGCCAGCAGTGTGGCAGACCAAGAGACCCAGTACTTC
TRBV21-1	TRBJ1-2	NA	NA	CASSPLYGYTF	TGTGCCAGCAGCCCCTTGTATGGCTACACCTTC
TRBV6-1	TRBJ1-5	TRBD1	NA	CASSEEATGTNQPQHF	TGTGCCAGCAGTGAAGAGGCGACAGGGACAAATCAGCCCCAGCATTTT
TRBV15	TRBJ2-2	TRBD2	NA	CATSRASGAANTGELFF	TGTGCCACCAGCAGAGCTAGCGGGGCCGCGAACACCGGGGAGCTGTTTTTT